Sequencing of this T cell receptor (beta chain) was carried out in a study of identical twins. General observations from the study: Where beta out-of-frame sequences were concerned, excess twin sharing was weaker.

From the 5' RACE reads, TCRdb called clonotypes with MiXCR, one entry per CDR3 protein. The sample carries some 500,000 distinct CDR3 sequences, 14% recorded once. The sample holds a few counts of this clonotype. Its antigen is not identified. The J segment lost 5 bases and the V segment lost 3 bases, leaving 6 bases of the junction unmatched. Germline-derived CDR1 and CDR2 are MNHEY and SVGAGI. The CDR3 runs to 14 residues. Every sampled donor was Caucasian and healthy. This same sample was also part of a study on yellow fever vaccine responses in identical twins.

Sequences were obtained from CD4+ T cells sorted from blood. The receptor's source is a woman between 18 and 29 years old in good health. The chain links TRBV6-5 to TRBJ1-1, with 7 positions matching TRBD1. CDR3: CASSYRGRWTEAFF. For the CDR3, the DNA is TGTGCCAGCAGTTATAGGGGGCGTTGGACTGAAGCTTTCTTT.